The 16 T cell receptor beta chains given below trace back to one sample, sequenced in a study of shared clonotypes between healthy human individuals. Repertoires were generated with immunoSEQ multiplex PCR, while TCRdb's copy carries only in-frame clones and drops some. Altogether under 1,100,000 clones are present, 78% being singletons, with the ten largest covering 0.6% to 0.75%. Input material: memory CD4+ T cells from PBMCs. The subset here: CD45RA-negative fraction. The receptors were sampled from a man aged 18 to 35 in good health. Some clones in this sample may be carry-over from other donors' samples.

The table lists this clone with a few counts. A much larger clone sits a single nucleotide away, making a read error possible. Other DNA sequences in this sample translate to the same CDR3. The rearrangement links TRBV7-2 to TRBJ2-5; D unresolved. The CDR3 covers 11 residues. V lost 1 base, J lost 5 bases, and 2 bases lay in between. CDR1 SGHTA and CDR2 FQGNSA come from the germline V gene. In DNA, the CDR3 is TGTGCCAGCAGCTTAGTGGAGACCCAGTACTTC. This sequence encodes CASSLVETQYF.

This rearrangement joins TRBV9 to TRBJ2-7; weak D call: TRBD1 (6 bases). CDR3 length: 15 amino acids. The V end was cut by 0 bases, the J end by 7 bases, with 17 bases between. CDR1 SGDLS and CDR2 YYNGEE come from the germline V gene. CDR3 sequence (DNA): TGTGCCAGCAGCGTAGCCGACCTTACAGGGCAGGAGCAGTACTTC. Encoded protein: CASSVADLTGQEQYF.

The chain carries TRBV7-9 and TRBJ2-5; D gene ambiguous. The CDR3 sequence is 12 residues long. The ends were cut back, 2 bases at V and 1 base at J, with 2 bases in the middle. CDR1 is SEHNR, CDR2 FQNEAQ, per germline (reference sequence). The CDR3 protein is CASSLRQETQYF. The CDR3, as DNA: TGTGCCAGCAGCTTACGCCAAGAGACCCAGTACTTC.

J is TRBJ1-2 and V is TRBV30, with 7 bases fitting TRBD1. V lost 3 bases and J lost 2; bases outside the gene matches: 3. The germline CDR1 and CDR2 sequences are GTSNPN and SVGIG (reference sequence). This CDR3 spans 13 amino acids. The CDR3 here is CAWRGQNNYGYTF. DNA for the CDR3: TGTGCCTGGAGGGGACAGAACAACTATGGCTACACCTTC. Full variable domain (rest looked up from reference TRBV30 and TRBJ1-2): SQTIHQWPATLVQPVGSPLSLECTVEGTSNPNLYWYRQAAGRGLQLLFYSVGIGQISSEVPQNLSASRPQDRQFILSSKKLLLSDSGFYLCAWRGQNNYGYTFGSGTRLTVV.

J is TRBJ2-1 and V is TRBV30, with 10 bases aligning to TRBD1. CDR3 length: 15 amino acids. V trimming: 3 bases; J trimming: 0 bases; junction bases outside the gene matches: 2. Germline loops: CDR1 GTSNPN, CDR2 SVGIG (reference sequence). This CDR3 reads CAWSRTGGSYNEQFF. CDR3 in DNA: TGTGCCTGGAGCCGGACAGGGGGCTCCTACAATGAGCAGTTCTTC.

The chain uses TRBV6-6 and TRBJ1-6, with TRBD1 identical over 9 bases. Unmatched junction bases numbered 6, after V lost 6 bases and J lost 6 bases. CDR1 MNHNY and CDR2 SVGAGI come from the germline V gene (reference sequence). CDR3 size: 15 residues. The CDR3 DNA reads TGTGCCAGCAGATCCTCGGGACAGGGTAATTCACCCCTCCACTTT. As protein: CASRSSGQGNSPLHF.

As to this clone: This probably arose from a read error, given a far larger clone one base away. The chain links TRBV14 to TRBJ2-7; D is perhaps TRBD1 (6 bases). Trimming stripped 4 bases from V and 0 bases from J, with 7 bases between. This CDR3 has 13 amino acids. CDR1 SGHDN and CDR2 FVKESK come from the germline V gene. The CDR3 sequence is CASSLDSSYEQYF. CDR3 nucleotides: TGTGCCAGCAGCCTGGACAGCTCCTACGAGCAGTACTTC.

The rearrangement joins TRBV7-9 to TRBJ1-5; D remains unclear. This CDR3 contains 14 residues. The germline CDR1 and CDR2 sequences are SEHNR and FQNEAQ (reference sequence). The V end lost 0 bases, the J end lost 2 bases, and 5 bases lay between the germline ends. CDR3 coding DNA: TGTGCCAGCAGCTTAGCAACAGGCAATCAGCCCCAGCATTTT. It yields the protein CASSLATGNQPQHF.

This clone was picked up a small number of times. This chain links TRBV29-1 with TRBJ1-1; TRBD1 is a possible D gene (5 bases). The CDR3 is 11 amino acids. V was clipped by 3 bases and J by 10 bases, with 12 bases between them. Germline lookup yields CDR1 SQVTM and CDR2 ANQGSEA. The chain's CDR3 is CSVEKRGVAFF. CDR3 DNA: TGCAGCGTTGAGAAGAGGGGAGTAGCTTTCTTT.

The rearrangement joins TRBV7-2 to TRBJ2-1, with TRBD2 matching over 8 bases. V lost 7 bases, J lost 3 bases, and 5 bases stayed unmatched. The CDR3 length is 14 residues. Germline loops: CDR1 SGHTA, CDR2 FQGNSA. CDR3 in DNA: TGTGCCAGCACCCCAGGGACTAGCTACAATGAGCAGTTCTTC. It specifies CASTPGTSYNEQFF.

The gene calls are TRBV28 and TRBJ2-1, with 7 bases aligning to TRBD2. The V gene's germline CDR1 is MDHEN and CDR2 SYDVKM. The CDR3 totals 16 residues. J was trimmed by 10 bases and V by 3 bases; bases with no gene match: 15. The CDR3 region is CASSLLKSGGGGEQFF. CDR3 in DNA: TGTGCCAGCAGTTTGTTGAAGTCGGGAGGTGGTGGCGAGCAGTTCTTC. Full variable domain (rest looked up from reference TRBV28 and TRBJ2-1): DVKVTQSSRYLVKRTGEKVFLECVQDMDHENMFWYRQDPGLGLRLIYFSYDVKMKEKGDIPEGYSVSREKKERFSLILESASTNQTSMYLCASSLLKSGGGGEQFFGPGTRLTVL.

The DNA for the CDR3 is TGTGCCAGCAGCAAGGGTGGGCAGGGGAACTACGAGCAGTACTTC. Encoded protein: CASSKGGQGNYEQYF. This chain joins TRBV5-4 and TRBJ2-7, with D perhaps TRBD1 (6 bases). The CDR3 runs 15 residues. V lost 4 bases and J 3 bases, leaving 17 bases between the germline ends. The germline CDR1 and CDR2 sequences are SGHNT and YYREEE (reference sequence).

The chain combines TRBV6-1 with TRBJ2-7; D remains unclear. The CDR3 has 13 residues. Germline V gives CDR1 MNHNS, CDR2 SASEGT. V was pared by 6 bases and J by 0 bases, with 9 bases between. The CDR3: CASRFSSSYEQYF. For the CDR3, the DNA is TGTGCCAGCAGGTTCTCGAGCTCCTACGAGCAGTACTTC.

This clone was observed at least ten times. CDR3: CASSQDWQGATYEQYF. In DNA form, the CDR3 reads TGTGCCAGCAGCCAAGATTGGCAGGGGGCGACCTACGAGCAGTACTTC. The rearrangement uses TRBV4-2 and TRBJ2-7; 8 bases line up with TRBD1. Trimming took 0 bases from V and 2 from J; bases not matched to a gene: 6. The CDR3 contains 16 residues. Germline CDR1 LGHNA, CDR2 YNFKEQ.

The gene calls are TRBV7-9 and TRBJ2-1, with a tentative D call TRBD1 (6 bases). V lost 5 bases and J 9 bases, leaving 20 bases between the germline ends. Germline-derived CDR1 and CDR2 are SEHNR and FQNEAQ (reference sequence). The CDR3 extends over 15 amino acids. The CDR3 spells CASSRHRELATEQFF. CDR3 nucleotides: TGTGCCAGCAGCCGCCACAGGGAGCTGGCAACTGAGCAGTTCTTC.

This clone has only a few counts. V and J are TRBV28 and TRBJ1-1, with D possibly being TRBD1 (5 bases). This CDR3 contains 13 residues. V was shortened by 4 bases and J by 3 bases, with 9 bases between the two germline ends. Germline CDR1 is MDHEN and CDR2 is SYDVKM. DNA for the CDR3: TGTGCCAGCAGTTCCCGGGACCACACTGAAGCTTTCTTT. The encoded protein is CASSSRDHTEAFF.